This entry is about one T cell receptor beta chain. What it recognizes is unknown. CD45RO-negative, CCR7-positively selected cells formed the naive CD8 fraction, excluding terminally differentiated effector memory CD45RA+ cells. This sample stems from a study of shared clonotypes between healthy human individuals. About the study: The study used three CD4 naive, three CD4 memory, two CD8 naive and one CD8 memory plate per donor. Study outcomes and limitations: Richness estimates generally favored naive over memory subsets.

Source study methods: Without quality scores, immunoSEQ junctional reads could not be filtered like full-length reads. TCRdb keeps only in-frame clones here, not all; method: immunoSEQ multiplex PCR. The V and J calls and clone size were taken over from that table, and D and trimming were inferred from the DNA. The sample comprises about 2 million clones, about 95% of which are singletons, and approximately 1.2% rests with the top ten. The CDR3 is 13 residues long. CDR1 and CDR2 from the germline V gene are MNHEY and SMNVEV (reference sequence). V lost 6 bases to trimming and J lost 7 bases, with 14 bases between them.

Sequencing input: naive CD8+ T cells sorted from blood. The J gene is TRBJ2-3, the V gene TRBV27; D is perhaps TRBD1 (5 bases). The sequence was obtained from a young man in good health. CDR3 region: CASSQGAEYTQYF. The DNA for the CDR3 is TGTGCCAGCAGCCAAGGGGCAGAATATACGCAGTATTTT.